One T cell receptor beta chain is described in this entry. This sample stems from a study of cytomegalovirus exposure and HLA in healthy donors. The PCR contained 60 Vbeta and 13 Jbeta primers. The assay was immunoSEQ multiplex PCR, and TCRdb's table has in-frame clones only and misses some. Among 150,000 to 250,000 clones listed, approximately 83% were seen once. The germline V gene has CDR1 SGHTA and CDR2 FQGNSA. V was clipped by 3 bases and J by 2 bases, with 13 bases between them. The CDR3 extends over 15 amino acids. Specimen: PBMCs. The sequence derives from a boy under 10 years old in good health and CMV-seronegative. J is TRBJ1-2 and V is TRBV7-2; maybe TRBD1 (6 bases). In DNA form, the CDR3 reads TGTGCCAGCAGCTTGGACAGATCCGTCAACTATGGCTACACCTTC. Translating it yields CASSLDRSVNYGYTF.